This T cell receptor (beta chain) derives from a study of blood T cell repertoires in COVID-19. Across the whole study: The United States, Italy and Spain were the sources of the acute and convalescent COVID-19 samples. Nucleic acid was either cDNA or gDNA, and it came from T cells, B-cell-depleted T cells, or PBMCs.

Per the authors' pipeline: Quantification of nucleated cells was approximated via reference gene primer amplification. Data came from immunoSEQ multiplex PCR; TCRdb stores just in-frame clones and leaves some out. The V and J calls and the clone size are those of that table, but D and trimming were determined from the DNA. The repertoire holds roughly 99,000 clones, 75% to 95% seen once, with under 1.5% in the top ten. Input material: peripheral blood. The receptor was isolated from a woman aged 25 to 39 with acute or convalescent COVID-19.

In nucleotides, the CDR3 is TGTGCCAGCAGTGCAGGGACAGGGTTCTCCTACGAGCAGTACTTC. This encodes CASSAGTGFSYEQYF. The chain joins TRBV27 to TRBJ2-7, with 9 bases aligning to TRBD1. Germline V gene sequence: CDR1 MNHEY, CDR2 SMNVEV (reference sequence). The length of the CDR3 is 15 residues. After removal of 5 bases from V and 0 bases from J, the junction contained 5 bases not matched to a gene.